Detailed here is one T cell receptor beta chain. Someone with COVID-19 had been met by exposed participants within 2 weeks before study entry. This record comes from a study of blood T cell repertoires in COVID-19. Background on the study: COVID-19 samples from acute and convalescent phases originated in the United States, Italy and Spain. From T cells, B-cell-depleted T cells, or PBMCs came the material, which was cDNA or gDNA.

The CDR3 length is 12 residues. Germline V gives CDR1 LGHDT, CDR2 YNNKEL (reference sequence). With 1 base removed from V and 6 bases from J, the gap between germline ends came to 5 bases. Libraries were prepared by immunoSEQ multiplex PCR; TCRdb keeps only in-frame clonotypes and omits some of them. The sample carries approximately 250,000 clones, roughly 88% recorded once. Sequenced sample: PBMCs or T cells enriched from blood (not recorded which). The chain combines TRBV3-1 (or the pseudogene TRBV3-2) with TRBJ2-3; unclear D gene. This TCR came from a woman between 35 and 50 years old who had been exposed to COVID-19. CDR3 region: CASSQVSDTQYF. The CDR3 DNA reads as TGTGCCAGCAGCCAAGTTTCGGATACGCAGTATTTT.